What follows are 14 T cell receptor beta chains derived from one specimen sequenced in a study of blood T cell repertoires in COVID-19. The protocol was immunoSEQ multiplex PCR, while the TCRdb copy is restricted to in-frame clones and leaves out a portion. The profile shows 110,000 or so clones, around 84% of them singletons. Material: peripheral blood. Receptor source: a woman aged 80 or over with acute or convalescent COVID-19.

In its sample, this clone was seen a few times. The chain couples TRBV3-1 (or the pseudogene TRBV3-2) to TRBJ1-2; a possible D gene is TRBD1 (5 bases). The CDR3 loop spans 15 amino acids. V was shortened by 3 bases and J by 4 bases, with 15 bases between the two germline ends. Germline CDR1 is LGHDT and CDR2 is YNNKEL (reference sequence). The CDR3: CASSHSTVSLYGYTF. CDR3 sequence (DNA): TGTGCCAGCAGCCATTCGACAGTGTCCCTCTATGGCTACACCTTC.

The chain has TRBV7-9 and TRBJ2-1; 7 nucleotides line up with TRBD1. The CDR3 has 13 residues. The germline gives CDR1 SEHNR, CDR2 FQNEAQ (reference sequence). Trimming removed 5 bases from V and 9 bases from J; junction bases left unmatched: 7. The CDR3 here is CASSQEGAREQFF. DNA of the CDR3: TGTGCCAGCAGCCAAGAGGGGGCCCGTGAGCAGTTCTTC.

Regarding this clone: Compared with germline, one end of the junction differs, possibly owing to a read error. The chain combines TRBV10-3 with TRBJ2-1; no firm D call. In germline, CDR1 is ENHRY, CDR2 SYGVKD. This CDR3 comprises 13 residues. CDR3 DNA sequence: TGCGCGTCTACCCCGAGCTCCTACAATGAGCAGTTCTTC. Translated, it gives CASTPSSYNEQFF.

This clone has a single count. This CDR3 reads CASKTSGLAKNIQYF. The DNA for the CDR3 is TGTGCCAGCAAGACTAGCGGACTAGCCAAAAACATTCAGTACTTC. The chain employs TRBV27 and TRBJ2-4; 9 bases fit TRBD2. This CDR3 has 15 residues. The V and J ends lost 7 bases and 0 bases, in that order; junction bases with no gene match: 4. CDR1 is MNHEY and CDR2 is SMNVEV in the germline V gene (reference sequence).

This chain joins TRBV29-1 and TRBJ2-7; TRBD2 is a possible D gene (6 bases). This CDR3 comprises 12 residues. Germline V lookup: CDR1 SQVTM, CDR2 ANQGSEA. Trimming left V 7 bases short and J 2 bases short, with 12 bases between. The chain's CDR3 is CSACGVPYEQYV. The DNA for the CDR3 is TGCAGCGCCTGCGGGGTGCCCTACGAGCAGTACGTC.

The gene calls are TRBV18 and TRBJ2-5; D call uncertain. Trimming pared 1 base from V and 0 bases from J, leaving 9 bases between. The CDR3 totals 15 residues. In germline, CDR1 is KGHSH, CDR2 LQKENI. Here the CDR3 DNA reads TGTGCCAGCTCACCACGCCAACTAAACCAAGAGACCCAGTACTTC. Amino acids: CASSPRQLNQETQYF. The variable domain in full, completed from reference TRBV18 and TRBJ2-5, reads NAGVMQNPRHLVRRRGQEARLRCSPMKGHSHVYWYRQLPEEGLKFMVYLQKENIIDESGMPKERFSAEFPKEGPSILRIQQVVRGDSAAYFCASSPRQLNQETQYFGPGTRLLVL.

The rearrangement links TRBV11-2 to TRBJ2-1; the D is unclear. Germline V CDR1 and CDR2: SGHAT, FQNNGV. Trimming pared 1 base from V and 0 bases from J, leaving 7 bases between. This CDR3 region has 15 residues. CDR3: CASSLVASSYNEQFF. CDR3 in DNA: TGTGCCAGCAGCTTAGTGGCTAGCTCCTACAATGAGCAGTTCTTC.

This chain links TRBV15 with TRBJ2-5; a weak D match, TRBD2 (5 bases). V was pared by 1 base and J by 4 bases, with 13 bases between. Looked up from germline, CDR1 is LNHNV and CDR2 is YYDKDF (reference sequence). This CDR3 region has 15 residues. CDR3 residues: CATSRVGSVSETQYF. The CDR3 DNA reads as TGTGCCACCAGCAGAGTTGGTAGCGTTTCAGAGACCCAGTACTTC.

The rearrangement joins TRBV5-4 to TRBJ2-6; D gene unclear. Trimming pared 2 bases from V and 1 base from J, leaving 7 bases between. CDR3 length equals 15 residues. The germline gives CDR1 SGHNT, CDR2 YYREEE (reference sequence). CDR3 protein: CASSLRGSGANVLTF. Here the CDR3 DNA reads TGTGCCAGCAGCTTACGAGGTTCTGGGGCCAACGTCCTGACTTTC.

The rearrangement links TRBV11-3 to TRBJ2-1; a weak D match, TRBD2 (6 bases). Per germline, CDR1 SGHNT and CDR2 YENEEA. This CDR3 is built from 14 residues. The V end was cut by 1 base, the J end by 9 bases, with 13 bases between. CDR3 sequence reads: CASSLGPGRSEQFF. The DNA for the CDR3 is TGTGCCAGCAGCTTAGGACCGGGGAGGAGTGAGCAGTTCTTC.

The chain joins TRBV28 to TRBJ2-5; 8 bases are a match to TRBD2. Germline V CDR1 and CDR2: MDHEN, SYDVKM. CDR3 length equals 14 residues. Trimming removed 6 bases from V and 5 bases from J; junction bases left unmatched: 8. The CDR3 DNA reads TGTGCCAGCAGCGGGGGGGCCCGGAGGGAGACCCAGTACTTC. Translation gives CASSGGARRETQYF.

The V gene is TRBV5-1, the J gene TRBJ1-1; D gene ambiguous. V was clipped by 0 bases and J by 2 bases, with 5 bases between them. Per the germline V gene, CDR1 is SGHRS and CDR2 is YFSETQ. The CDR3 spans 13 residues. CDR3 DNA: TGCGCCAGCAGCTTGGACAGTAACACTGAAGCTTTCTTT. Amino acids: CASSLDSNTEAFF.

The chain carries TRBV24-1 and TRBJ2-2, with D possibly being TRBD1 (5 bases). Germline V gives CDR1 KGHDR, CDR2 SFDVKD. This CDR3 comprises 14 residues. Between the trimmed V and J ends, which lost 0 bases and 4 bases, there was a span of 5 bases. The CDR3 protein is CATSDLGATGELFF. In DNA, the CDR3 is TGTGCCACCAGTGATTTGGGGGCCACCGGGGAGCTGTTTTTT.

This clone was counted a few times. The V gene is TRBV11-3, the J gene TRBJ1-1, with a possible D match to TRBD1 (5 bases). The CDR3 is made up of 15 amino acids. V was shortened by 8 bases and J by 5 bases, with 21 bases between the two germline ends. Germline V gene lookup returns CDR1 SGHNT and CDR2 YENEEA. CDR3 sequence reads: CASQTYGADGTEAFF. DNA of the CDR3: TGTGCCAGCCAAACCTATGGGGCCGATGGGACTGAAGCTTTCTTT.